A selection of T cell receptor beta chains follows, all from one sample in a study of neoadjuvant anti-PD-1 for oral cavity cancer. Sequencing was performed with immunoSEQ multiplex PCR; in TCRdb, only in-frame clones are kept and a portion is missing. The sample comprises about 14,000 clones, around 62% of which are singletons, and about 2.9% rests with the top ten. The sample consisted of PBMCs, taken before nivolumab (anti-PD-1) treatment. The receptors were gathered from a person between 40 and 79 years old with oral cavity squamous cell carcinoma. CDR3s include the opening cysteine and the closing phenylalanine or tryptophan. The D gene is left open where the match is weak. Size tells how often a clone was seen (once, few, many) or the class of an expanded clone, and some rows leave it out.

cdr3_aa cdr3_nt v_call clone_size j_call d_call
CASCGQGSRQPQHF TGTGCCAGTTGCGGACAGGGGAGTCGTCAGCCCCAGCATTTT TRBV2 . TRBJ1-5 TRBD1
CASSFKGTEAFF TGCGCCAGCAGCTTCAAGGGCACTGAAGCTTTCTTT TRBV5-1 once TRBJ1-1 .
CASGASEKLFF TGCGCCAGTGGGGCCTCTGAAAAACTGTTTTTT TRBV10-2 . TRBJ1-4 .
CASSHPEGGSYGYTF TGTGCCAGCAGCCACCCCGAGGGAGGGTCATATGGCTACACCTTC TRBV6-6 once TRBJ1-2 .
CASSLYGGLNEQFF TGTGCCAGCAGCTTATATGGCGGACTGAATGAGCAGTTCTTC TRBV7-7 . TRBJ2-1 .
CASSPSGSPPYEQYF TGTGCCAGCAGCCCCAGCGGGAGCCCCCCCTACGAGCAGTACTTC TRBV2 . TRBJ2-7 TRBD2
CASSLRIAGGPNEQFF TGTGCCAGCAGCCTCAGGATAGCGGGAGGCCCAAATGAGCAGTTCTTC TRBV7-8 . TRBJ2-1 TRBD2
CASSLTSGGVGTDTQYF TGCGCCAGCAGCTTGACTAGCGGGGGAGTGGGCACAGATACGCAGTATTTT TRBV5-1 few TRBJ2-3 TRBD2
CAIVDWAGGELFF TGTGCCATTGTTGATTGGGCGGGCGGGGAGCTGTTTTTT TRBV10-3 once TRBJ2-2 .
CASSLGVGGAYEQYF TGCGCCAGCAGCTTGGGAGTTGGGGGCGCCTACGAGCAGTACTTC TRBV5-1 . TRBJ2-7 .
CASSVGIIGTWTPGYGYTF TGTGCCAGCAGCGTAGGAATTATAGGGACATGGACCCCCGGCTATGGCTACACCTTC TRBV9 . TRBJ1-2 .
CASSDQGTLNTGELFF TGTGCCAGCAGTGACCAAGGGACATTGAACACCGGGGAGCTGTTTTTT TRBV25-1 . TRBJ2-2 .
CASSQNGQGQPQHF TGTGCCAGCAGTCAAAACGGGCAGGGACAGCCCCAGCATTTT TRBV7-2 . TRBJ1-5 .
CASSPRDRVVEKLFF TGTGCCAGCAGCCCGAGGGACAGGGTCGTTGAAAAACTGTTTTTT TRBV7-8 . TRBJ1-4 TRBD1
CASSGRGRENTEAFF TGTGCCAGCAGCGGCAGGGGGCGGGAGAACACTGAAGCTTTCTTT TRBV7-2 . TRBJ1-1 TRBD1
CASRSQPGQRGDAEAFF TGTGCCAGCAGGTCCCAGCCGGGACAACGCGGGGACGCTGAAGCTTTCTTT TRBV7-9 . TRBJ1-1 .
CASSPVNKEGYTF TGTGCCAGCAGCCCCGTTAATAAGGAGGGCTACACCTTC TRBV7-9 . TRBJ1-2 .
CASSLVSGRGMHF TGTGCCAGCAGCTTAGTTTCGGGGAGGGGAATGCACTTC TRBV11-2 . TRBJ2-7 TRBD2
CASSSPVPGGSDTQYF TGTGCCAGCAGCTCGCCGGTCCCGGGCGGTTCAGATACGCAGTATTTT TRBV11-3 few TRBJ2-3 .
CASIETGIATNEKLFF TGCGCCAGCATTGAGACAGGGATTGCAACTAATGAAAAACTGTTTTTT TRBV10-1 . TRBJ1-4 TRBD1
CASSRWGNQPQHF TGTGCCAGTAGTAGGTGGGGAAATCAGCCCCAGCATTTT TRBV19 few TRBJ1-5 .
CASSDSLVALAEQFF TGCGCCAGCAGTGATAGCTTAGTAGCTTTAGCTGAGCAGTTCTTC TRBV10-2 . TRBJ2-1 .
CASSDWTNTDTQYF TGTGCCAGCAGTGACTGGACTAACACAGATACGCAGTATTTT TRBV6-6 . TRBJ2-3 .
CASSLGAGLENTEAFF TGTGCCAGCAGCTTGGGGGCAGGGCTGGAGAACACTGAAGCTTTCTTT TRBV5-4 few TRBJ1-1 .
CAVSIGQLGTDTQYF TGTGCCGTTTCCATAGGACAGCTAGGCACAGATACGCAGTATTTT TRBV2 once TRBJ2-3 .
CASSDPQGGNTEAFF TGTGCCAGCAGTGATCCCCAGGGCGGGAACACTGAAGCTTTCTTT TRBV25-1 . TRBJ1-1 .
CASSPWAGSSGNTIYF TGTGCCAGCTCACCATGGGCGGGATCTTCTGGAAACACCATATATTTT TRBV18 . TRBJ1-3 .
CASSLAGGYEQYF TGTGCCAGTAGCCTAGCGGGAGGGTACGAGCAGTACTTC TRBV19 . TRBJ2-7 TRBD2
CASSHRGANQPQHF TGTGCCAGTAGCCATCGGGGAGCAAATCAGCCCCAGCATTTT TRBV19 . TRBJ1-5 .
CASSVDYATSSDTQYF TGTGCCAGCAGCGTAGATTATGCGACTAGTTCAGATACGCAGTATTTT TRBV9 . TRBJ2-3 .
CSVSTGSDQPQHF TGCAGCGTATCGACAGGGAGTGACCAGCCCCAGCATTTT TRBV29-1 . TRBJ1-5 TRBD1
CASSLVYRSYNEQFF TGCGCCAGCAGCTTGGTGTACCGCTCCTACAATGAGCAGTTCTTC TRBV5-1 . TRBJ2-1 .
CASSAGQYRGRDEKLFF TGTGCCAGCAGCGCCGGACAATACAGGGGGAGAGATGAAAAACTGTTTTTT TRBV7-9 . TRBJ1-4 TRBD1
CATSRGLQRFMDTQYF TGTGCCACCAGCAGAGGGCTCCAGCGGTTCATGGATACGCAGTATTTT TRBV15 . TRBJ2-3 .
CASSLDVTPNAGELFF TGCGCCAGCAGCTTGGATGTGACCCCTAACGCGGGGGAGCTGTTTTTT TRBV5-1 once TRBJ2-2 .
CASSLGGGQGLTDTQYF TGTGCCAGCAGCTTAGGGGGGGGACAGGGCCTCACAGATACGCAGTATTTT TRBV7-9 . TRBJ2-3 TRBD1
CASSVGQGQETQYF TGTGCCAGCAGCGTGGGACAGGGTCAAGAGACCCAGTACTTC TRBV11-2 few TRBJ2-5 TRBD1
CAITGGGQSNSPLHF TGTGCCATCACGGGGGGTGGACAGTCAAATTCACCCCTCCACTTT TRBV7-2 . TRBJ1-6 .
CASSFYGLAGGNEQFF TGTGCCAGCAGCTTCTACGGACTAGCGGGGGGCAATGAGCAGTTCTTC TRBV7-8 . TRBJ2-1 TRBD2
CASSEALRGHANTEAFF TGTGCCAGCAGTGAAGCGCTTCGGGGACACGCGAACACTGAAGCTTTCTTT TRBV2 . TRBJ1-1 .
CASSVSSPGNEQFF TGTGCCAGCAGCGTTTCTTCCCCCGGGAATGAGCAGTTCTTC TRBV9 . TRBJ2-1 .
CASSFDFAGATDTQYF TGTGCCAGCAGCTTTGATTTCGCGGGAGCGACAGATACGCAGTATTTT TRBV7-9 . TRBJ2-3 TRBD2
CASSPGTVAYGYTF TGTGCCAGTAGTCCAGGGACAGTCGCCTATGGCTACACCTTC TRBV19 . TRBJ1-2 TRBD1
CASSVLRDYTGELFF TGTGCCAGCAGCGTACTAAGGGACTACACCGGGGAGCTGTTTTTT TRBV9 . TRBJ2-2 .
CASSYTGTGGYEQYF TGTGCCAGCAGTTACACCGGGACAGGGGGCTACGAGCAGTACTTC TRBV6-5 once TRBJ2-7 TRBD1
CASSRPTDSSYEQYF TGCGCCAGCAGCCGCCCGACGGATAGCTCCTACGAGCAGTACTTC TRBV4-1 once TRBJ2-7 .
CASQPGRNEKLFF TGCGCCAGCCAGCCGGGGAGGAATGAAAAACTGTTTTTT TRBV4-1 . TRBJ1-4 .
CVSNQDLTGGKYEQYF TGTGTCAGCAACCAAGATCTGACAGGGGGAAAGTACGAGCAGTACTTC TRBV28 . TRBJ2-7 TRBD1
CASSWSPNTEAFF TGTGCCAGCAGCTGGAGTCCGAACACTGAAGCTTTCTTT TRBV11-3 once TRBJ1-1 .
CASSLDGGGDTQYF TGCGCCAGCAGCTTGGACGGAGGAGGAGATACGCAGTATTTT TRBV5-1 . TRBJ2-3 .
CASSRPVADSYNEQFF TGTGCCAGCAGTCGGCCCGTCGCGGACTCCTACAATGAGCAGTTCTTC TRBV28 . TRBJ2-1 .
CASSHGQGGLSNQPQHF TGCGCCAGCAGCCATGGGCAGGGAGGGTTAAGCAATCAGCCCCAGCATTTT TRBV4-1 . TRBJ1-5 .
CASSERAGVGAFF TGTGCCAGCAGTGAACGGGCAGGGGTCGGAGCTTTCTTT TRBV2 . TRBJ1-1 .
CASSQDLDASGHGYTF TGTGCCAGCAGCCAAGACCTGGACGCTTCTGGTCATGGCTACACCTTC TRBV14 once TRBJ1-2 .
CASSGQSYGYTF TGTGCCAGCAGTGGACAGTCCTATGGCTACACCTTC TRBV6-1 . TRBJ1-2 .
CASSYSPQGTEAFF TGTGCCAGCAGTTACTCTCCGCAGGGCACTGAAGCTTTCTTT TRBV6-6 . TRBJ1-1 .
CASSEYSGRRGQPQHF TGTGCCAGCAGCGAATACTCAGGGAGACGAGGTCAGCCCCAGCATTTT TRBV7-8 . TRBJ1-5 .
CASSLTGTNEKLFF TGCGCCAGCAGCCTGACAGGGACTAATGAAAAACTGTTTTTT TRBV4-1 once TRBJ1-4 TRBD1
CASKETGFGEKLFF TGTGCCAGTAAAGAAACAGGGTTTGGGGAAAAACTGTTTTTT TRBV19 . TRBJ1-4 .